This T cell receptor (beta chain) was identified during a study of neurological immune-mediated disorders. Study-wide results and limits: Patients with HTLV-1-associated myelopathy showed the most TCR clonal expansion. Those with multiple sclerosis showed the least, falling below healthy controls. Across subjects, no CDR3 amino acid sequence appeared in expanded clones of more than one subject, a finding that suggested private repertoires in all groups.

This CDR3 has 14 residues. CDR1 is DFQATT, CDR2 SNEGSKA, per germline (reference sequence). V lost 3 bases and J lost 3, with 11 bases in between. Stored at -80 C, 2 million PBMCs were the source of the unsorted libraries. The team produced cDNA through 5'RACE using 10-nucleotide random UMIs. MiXCR was run by TCRdb on the 5' RACE reads, yielding one entry per CDR3 protein. The sample contains over 60,000 distinct CDR3 sequences, around 5.2% of which appear only once. This clonotype appeared many times. The antigen remains unidentified. The sequence derives from a woman aged 50 to 65 with multiple sclerosis. Material for sequencing was PBMCs. The gene calls are TRBV20-1 and TRBJ1-4; D unresolved. The CDR3 spells CSARKGAANEKLFF. CDR3 DNA: TGCAGTGCTAGGAAGGGAGCCGCTAATGAAAAACTGTTTTTT.